These T cell receptor beta chains were read from a single sample in a study of T cells in Graves' hyperthyroidism and ophthalmopathy. From the multiplex PCR reads, TCRdb called clonotypes with MiXCR, one entry per CDR3 protein. Here the sample spans a few hundred thousand distinct CDR3 sequences, roughly 14% being singletons. Source material: blood. All receptors derive from a man between 25 and 39 years old with Graves' hyperthyroidism that later progressed to Graves' ophthalmopathy. CDR3s include the opening cysteine and the closing phenylalanine or tryptophan. The D gene is left open where the match is weak. The size entry is marked missing in some rows and otherwise reads once, few, many or a size class.

j_call clone_size d_call v_call cdr3_aa cdr3_nt
TRBJ2-1 many TRBD2 TRBV7-3 CASSLTAGVWDEQFF TGTGCCAGCAGCTTAACGGCGGGGGTCTGGGATGAGCAGTTCTTC
TRBJ1-2 - - TRBV18 CASSPPSGDGYTF TGTGCCAGCTCACCACCTAGCGGTGATGGCTACACCTTC
TRBJ1-2 many - TRBV24-1 CATSDFRQGGYTF TGTGCCACCAGTGATTTCCGGCAGGGAGGCTACACCTTC
TRBJ1-1 many - TRBV5-1 CASSSQGNTEAFF TGTGCCAGCAGTTCTCAGGGGAACACTGAAGCTTTCTTT
TRBJ2-6 few TRBD2 TRBV2 CASKSGGSRGANVLTF TGTGCCAGCAAAAGCGGGGGATCTAGAGGGGCCAACGTCCTGACTTTC
TRBJ2-7 many - TRBV12-5 CASGFRGEQYF TGTGCTAGTGGTTTTCGGGGGGAGCAGTACTTC
TRBJ1-1 many - TRBV6-1 CASIEGRLNTEAFF TGTGCCAGCATTGAGGGGCGCTTGAACACTGAAGCTTTCTTT
TRBJ2-5 many - TRBV28 CASRPTTAKRETQYF TGTGCCAGCAGACCGACGACAGCGAAGCGGGAGACCCAGTACTTC
TRBJ1-2 many - TRBV6-4 CASTSFGEYGYTF TGTGCCAGCACTAGCTTTGGGGAGTATGGCTACACCTTC
TRBJ1-1 many TRBD1 TRBV5-1 CASSFQGENTEAFF TGCGCCAGCAGCTTCCAGGGGGAGAACACTGAAGCTTTCTTT
TRBJ2-5 many TRBD2 TRBV10-2 CASSGSGGETQYF TGCGCCAGCAGTGGAAGCGGGGGAGAGACCCAGTACTTC
TRBJ2-2 few - TRBV24-1 CATSPQTNTGELFF TGTGCCACCAGTCCCCAGACCAACACCGGGGAGCTGTTTTTT
TRBJ2-4 - - TRBV10-3 CAISESSGKGNIQYF TGTGCCATCAGTGAGTCTTCGGGGAAGGGAAACATTCAGTACTTC
TRBJ1-1 many - TRBV29-1 CSEYRVPEAFF TGCAGCGAGTACAGGGTTCCTGAAGCTTTCTTT